What follows are 10 T cell receptor beta chains derived from one specimen sequenced in a study of OX40 agonist ivuxolimab in advanced cancers. Profiled with immunoSEQ multiplex PCR; TCRdb holds only in-frame clones, not every one. The sample contains tens of thousands of clones, roughly 92% of which appear only once. The sample here was CD4+ or CD8+ T cells sorted from blood, taken in a trial of the OX40 agonist ivuxolimab. The receptor source for this set is an adult with an advanced solid tumor such as melanoma, head and neck, liver or kidney cancer.

The chain has TRBV28 and TRBJ2-5, with D perhaps matching TRBD1 (6 bases). The CDR3 runs 14 residues. Trimming took off 6 bases at V and 2 bases at J, with 13 bases between the two ends. Germline V gene lookup returns CDR1 MDHEN and CDR2 SYDVKM. The CDR3 DNA sequence: TGTGCCAGCAGGCCACAGGGCAAACAAGAGACCCAGTACTTC. Amino acid sequence: CASRPQGKQETQYF.

The chain joins TRBV5-1 to TRBJ2-1; 9 bases are shared with TRBD2. Trimming took 2 bases from V and 3 from J; bases not matched to a gene: 3. Germline V gene data show CDR1 as SGHRS and CDR2 as YFSETQ. The CDR3 is made up of 15 amino acids. CDR3 amino acids: CASSFSSGGYNEQFF. CDR3 coding DNA: TGCGCCAGCAGCTTTAGTAGCGGGGGCTACAATGAGCAGTTCTTC.

CDR3 nucleotide sequence: TGTGCCAGCAGCTCCCCCGGGACAGGGTTGGAAAAACTGTTTTTT. This gives the protein CASSSPGTGLEKLFF. The rearrangement uses TRBV5-4 and TRBJ1-4; TRBD1 matches at 9 bases. The V and J ends lost 3 bases and 8 bases, in that order; junction bases with no gene match: 8. Germline CDR1 is SGHNT and CDR2 is YYREEE (reference sequence). CDR3 length: 15 amino acids.

J is TRBJ2-3 and V is TRBV10-3, with 14 bases aligning to TRBD2. The CDR3 totals 18 residues. The trim removed 7 bases at V and 4 bases at J, leaving 13 bases unmatched. Germline V gives CDR1 ENHRY, CDR2 SYGVKD. The chain's CDR3 is CAINGLAGGDDRADTQYF. The DNA for the CDR3 is TGTGCCATCAACGGACTAGCGGGGGGCGACGACCGCGCAGATACGCAGTATTTT.

This clone was seen more than once but under ten times. The genes are TRBV10-3 and TRBJ1-5; TRBD1 agrees at 9 bases. The V segment lost 10 bases and the J segment 9 bases; nucleotides outside the gene matches: 10. CDR1 is ENHRY, CDR2 SYGVKD, per germline. The CDR3 is 13 amino acids. CDR3 coding DNA: TGTGCCAGCTTACAGGGGGCGAACGGGCCCCAGCATTTT. Translated: CASLQGANGPQHF.

The rearrangement uses TRBV18 and TRBJ2-2, with D unresolved. Germline loops: CDR1 KGHSH, CDR2 LQKENI. Trimming shortened V by 1 base and J by 5 bases, and 11 bases separated the two germline ends. The CDR3 covers 15 residues. The CDR3, as DNA: TGTGCCAGCTCACCACAGGAACACAATACCGGGGAGCTGTTTTTT. Its translation: CASSPQEHNTGELFF.

The chain is built from TRBV6-4 and TRBJ1-5; the D is unclear. Trimming stripped 4 bases from V and 0 bases from J, with 4 bases between. The CDR3 is 13 amino acids. From germline, CDR1 is MRHNA and CDR2 SNTAGT. The CDR3 here is CASSGDSNQPQHF. The CDR3 coding sequence is TGTGCCAGCAGTGGAGATAGCAATCAGCCCCAGCATTTT.

This rearrangement joins TRBV29-1 to TRBJ2-1; weak D call: TRBD2 (5 bases). This CDR3 spans 14 amino acids. V was shortened by 3 bases and J by 7 bases, with 16 bases between the two germline ends. Per the germline V gene, CDR1 is SQVTM and CDR2 is ANQGSEA. Here the CDR3 reads CSVDSGEHANEQFF. The CDR3 bases are TGCAGCGTTGATTCCGGGGAACACGCTAATGAGCAGTTCTTC.

DNA for the CDR3: TGTGCCAGCAGCTTAGAGGTGCCGATAGCGGTCTCCTACAATGAGCAGTTCTTC. Protein sequence: CASSLEVPIAVSYNEQFF. V is TRBV11-2 and J is TRBJ2-1; D perhaps matches TRBD2 (6 bases). CDR1 is SGHAT, CDR2 FQNNGV, per germline. Trimming left V 0 bases short and J 0 bases short, with 15 bases between. This CDR3 is built from 18 residues.

V is TRBV4-1 and J is TRBJ2-7, with 7 bases fitting TRBD2. This CDR3 region has 20 residues. The trim removed 2 bases at V and 2 bases at J, leaving 21 bases unmatched. Germline CDR1 is MGHRA and CDR2 is YSYEKL. The CDR3 loop is CASSQLYMGRQAGTPYEQYF. In DNA form, the CDR3 reads TGCGCCAGCAGCCAACTATACATGGGACGACAAGCGGGAACACCCTACGAGCAGTACTTC.